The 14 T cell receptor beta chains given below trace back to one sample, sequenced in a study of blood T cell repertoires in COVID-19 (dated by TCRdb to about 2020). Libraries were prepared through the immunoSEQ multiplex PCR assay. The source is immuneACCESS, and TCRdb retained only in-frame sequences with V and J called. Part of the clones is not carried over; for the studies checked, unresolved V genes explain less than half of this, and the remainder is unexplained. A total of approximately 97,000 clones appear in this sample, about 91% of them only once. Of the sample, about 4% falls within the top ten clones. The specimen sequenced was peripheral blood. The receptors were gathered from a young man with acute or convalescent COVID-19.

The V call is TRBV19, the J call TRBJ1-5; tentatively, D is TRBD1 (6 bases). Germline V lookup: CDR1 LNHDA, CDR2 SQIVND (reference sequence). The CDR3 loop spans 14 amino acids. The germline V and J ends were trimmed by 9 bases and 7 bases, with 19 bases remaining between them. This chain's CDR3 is CASNSNREGQPQHF. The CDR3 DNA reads TGTGCCAGCAATTCTAACAGGGAGGGACAGCCCCAGCATTTT.

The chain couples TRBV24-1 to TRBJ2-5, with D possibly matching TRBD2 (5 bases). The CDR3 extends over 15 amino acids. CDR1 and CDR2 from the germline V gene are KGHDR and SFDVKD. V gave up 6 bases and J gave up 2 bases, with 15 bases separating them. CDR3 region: CATSSSSGPQETQYF. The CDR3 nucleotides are TGTGCCACCAGTTCTAGCAGCGGACCGCAAGAGACCCAGTACTTC.

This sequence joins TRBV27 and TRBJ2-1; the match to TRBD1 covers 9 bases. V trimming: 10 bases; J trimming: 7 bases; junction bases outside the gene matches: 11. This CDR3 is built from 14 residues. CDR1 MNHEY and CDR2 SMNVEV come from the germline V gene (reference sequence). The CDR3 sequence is CATGTGTGFNEQFF. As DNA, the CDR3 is TGTGCCACCGGGACTGGGACAGGGTTTAATGAGCAGTTCTTC.

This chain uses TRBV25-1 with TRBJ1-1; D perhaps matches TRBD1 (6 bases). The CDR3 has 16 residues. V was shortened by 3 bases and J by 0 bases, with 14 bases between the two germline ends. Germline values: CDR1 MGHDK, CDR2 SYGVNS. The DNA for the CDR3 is TGTGCCAGCAGTGATGTATTTACAGGGTTGAACACTGAAGCTTTCTTT. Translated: CASSDVFTGLNTEAFF.

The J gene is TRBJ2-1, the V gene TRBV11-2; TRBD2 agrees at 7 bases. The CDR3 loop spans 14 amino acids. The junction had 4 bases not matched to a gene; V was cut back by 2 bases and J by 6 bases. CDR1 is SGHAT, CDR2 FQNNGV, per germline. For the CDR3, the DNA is TGTGCCAGCAGCTTATGGGGACTACCCAATGAGCAGTTCTTC. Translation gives CASSLWGLPNEQFF.

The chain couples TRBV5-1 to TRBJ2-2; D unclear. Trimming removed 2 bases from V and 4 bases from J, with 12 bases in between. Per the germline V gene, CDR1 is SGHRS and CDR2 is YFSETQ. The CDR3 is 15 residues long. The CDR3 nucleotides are TGCGCCAGCAGCTTCCGACATACTGTCACCGGGGAGCTGTTTTTT. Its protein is CASSFRHTVTGELFF.

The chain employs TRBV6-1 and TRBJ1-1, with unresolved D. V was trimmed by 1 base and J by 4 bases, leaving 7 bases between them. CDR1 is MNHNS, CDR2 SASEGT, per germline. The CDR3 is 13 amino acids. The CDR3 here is CASSEGSRTEAFF. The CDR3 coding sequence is TGTGCCAGCAGTGAAGGGAGCCGCACTGAAGCTTTCTTT.

CDR3 loop: CASSIVAGFTEAFF. The CDR3 region has the DNA TGTGCCAGTAGTATAGTAGCGGGTTTTACTGAAGCTTTCTTT. The chain is built from TRBV19 and TRBJ1-1; no reliable D call. V lost 1 base to trimming and J lost 5 bases, with 11 bases between them. The germline gives CDR1 LNHDA, CDR2 SQIVND (reference sequence). The CDR3 is 14 residues long. Using reference TRBV19 and TRBJ1-1 for the parts outside the CDR3, the full variable domain is DGGITQSPKYLFRKEGQNVTLSCEQNLNHDAMYWYRQDPGQGLRLIYYSQIVNDFQKGDIAEGYSVSREKKESFPLTVTSAQKNPTAFYLCASSIVAGFTEAFFGQGTRLTVV.

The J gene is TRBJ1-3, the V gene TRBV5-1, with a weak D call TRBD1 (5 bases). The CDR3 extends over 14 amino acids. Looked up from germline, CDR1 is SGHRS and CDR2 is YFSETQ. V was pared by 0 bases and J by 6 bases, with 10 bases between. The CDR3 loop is CASSLAGRANTIYF. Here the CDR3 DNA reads TGCGCCAGCAGCTTGGCCGGCAGGGCAAACACCATATATTTT.

CDR3 loop: CASSLISSGISSYNEQFF. CDR3 DNA sequence: TGCGCCAGCAGCTTGATTTCTAGCGGAATAAGCTCCTACAATGAGCAGTTCTTC. This sequence joins TRBV5-1 and TRBJ2-1; 7 nucleotides align to TRBD2. J was trimmed by 0 bases and V by 1 base; bases with no gene match: 10. The CDR3 sequence is 18 residues long. Germline V gene lookup returns CDR1 SGHRS and CDR2 YFSETQ.

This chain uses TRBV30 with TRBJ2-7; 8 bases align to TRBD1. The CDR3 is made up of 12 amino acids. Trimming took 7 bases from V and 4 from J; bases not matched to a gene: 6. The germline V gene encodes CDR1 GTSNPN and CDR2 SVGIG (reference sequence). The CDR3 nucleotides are TGTGCCTCGACAGGGGATAGGTACGAGCAGTACTTC. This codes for CASTGDRYEQYF.

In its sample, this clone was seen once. CDR3 bases: TGTGCCAGCAGGTCGGGACTAGCGGGGGGGTTCTCCTACGAGCAGTACTTC. It translates to CASRSGLAGGFSYEQYF. The chain is built from TRBV27 and TRBJ2-7, with 16 positions matching TRBD2. CDR1 MNHEY and CDR2 SMNVEV come from the germline V gene (reference sequence). V lost 6 bases to trimming and J lost 0 bases; unmatched junction nucleotides: 5. The CDR3 length is 17 residues.

In nucleotides, the CDR3 is TGTGCCAGCAGCCAAGAGACACTAGCGGGGGGCGGTGAGCAGTTCTTC. Translating gives CASSQETLAGGGEQFF. This chain connects TRBV4-2 to TRBJ2-1, with 12 bases aligning to TRBD2. Germline assignment: CDR1 LGHNA and CDR2 YNFKEQ. The CDR3 length is 16 residues. The ends lost 0 bases at V and 9 bases at J; junction bases unmatched: 6.

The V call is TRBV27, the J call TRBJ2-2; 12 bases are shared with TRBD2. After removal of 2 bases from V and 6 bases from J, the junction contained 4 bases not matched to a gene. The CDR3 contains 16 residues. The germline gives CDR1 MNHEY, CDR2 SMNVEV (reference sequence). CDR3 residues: CASSLIPSGGAGELFF. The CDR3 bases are TGTGCCAGCAGTTTAATCCCTAGCGGGGGGGCCGGGGAGCTGTTTTTT.